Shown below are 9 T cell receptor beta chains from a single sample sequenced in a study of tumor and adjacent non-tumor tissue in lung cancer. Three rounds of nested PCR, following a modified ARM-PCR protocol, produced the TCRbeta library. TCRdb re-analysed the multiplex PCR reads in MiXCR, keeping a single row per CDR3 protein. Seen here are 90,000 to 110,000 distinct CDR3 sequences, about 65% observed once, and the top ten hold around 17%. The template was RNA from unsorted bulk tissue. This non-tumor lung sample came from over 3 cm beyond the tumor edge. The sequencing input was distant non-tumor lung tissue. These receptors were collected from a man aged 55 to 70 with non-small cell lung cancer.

The CDR3 loop reads CASSFSGGGYNEQFF. CDR3 nucleotides: TGTGCCAGCAGCTTTAGCGGGGGAGGGTACAATGAGCAGTTCTTC. The chain has TRBV11-2 and TRBJ2-1; TRBD2 matches 9 bases. The CDR3 loop spans 15 amino acids. Germline values: CDR1 SGHAT, CDR2 FQNNGV. Trimming took 3 bases from V and 4 from J; bases not matched to a gene: 4.

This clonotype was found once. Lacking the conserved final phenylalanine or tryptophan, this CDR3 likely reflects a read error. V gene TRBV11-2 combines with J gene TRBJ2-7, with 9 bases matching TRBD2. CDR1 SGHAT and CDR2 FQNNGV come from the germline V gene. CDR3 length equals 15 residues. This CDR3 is CAISLEGLAGYEQYL. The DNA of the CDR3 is TGTGCCATCAGCTTAGAGGGACTAGCTGGATATGAGCAGTACCTC.

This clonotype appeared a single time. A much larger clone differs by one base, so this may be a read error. Here the CDR3 reads CASGMDRPSLNTEAFF. DNA of the CDR3: TGTGCCAGCGGCATGGACAGGCCTTCTCTCAACACTGAAGCTTTCTTT. V is TRBV5-5 and J is TRBJ1-1, with 7 nucleotides matching TRBD1. V shed 7 bases and J 2 bases; nucleotides not matched to a gene: 14. Germline-derived CDR1 and CDR2 are SGHKS and YYEKEE (reference sequence). This CDR3 spans 16 amino acids. Looking up the rest from reference TRBV5-5 and TRBJ1-1 gives the full variable domain: DAGVTQSPTHLIKTRGQQVTLRCSPISGHKSVSWYQQVLGQGPQFIFQYYEKEERGRGNFPDRFSARQFPNYSSELNVNALLLGDSALYLCASGMDRPSLNTEAFFGQGTRLTVV.

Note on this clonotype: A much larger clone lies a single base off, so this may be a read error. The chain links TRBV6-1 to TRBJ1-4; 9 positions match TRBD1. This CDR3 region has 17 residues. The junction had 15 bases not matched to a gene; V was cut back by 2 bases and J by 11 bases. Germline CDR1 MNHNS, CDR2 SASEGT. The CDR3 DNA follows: TGTGCCAGCAGTGAATCCTTGGGACAGGGCCGAGGTGCCAAACTGTTTTTT. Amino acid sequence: CASSESLGQGRGAKLFF.

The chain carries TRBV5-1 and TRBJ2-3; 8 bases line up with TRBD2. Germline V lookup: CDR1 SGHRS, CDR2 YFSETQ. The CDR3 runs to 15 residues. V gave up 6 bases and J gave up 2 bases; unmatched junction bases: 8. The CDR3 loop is CASIISGKVTDTQYF. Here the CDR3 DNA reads TGCGCCAGCATCATTAGCGGGAAAGTCACAGATACGCAGTATTTT. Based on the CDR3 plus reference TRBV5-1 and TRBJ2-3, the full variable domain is KAGVTQTPRYLIKTRGQQVTLSCSPISGHRSVSWYQQTPGQGLQFLFEYFSETQRNKGNFPGRFSGRQFSNSRSEMNVSTLELGDSALYLCASIISGKVTDTQYFGPGTRLTVL.

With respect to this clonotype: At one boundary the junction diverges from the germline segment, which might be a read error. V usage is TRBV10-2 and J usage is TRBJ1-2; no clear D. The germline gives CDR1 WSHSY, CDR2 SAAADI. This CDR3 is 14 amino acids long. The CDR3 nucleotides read TGCGCCAACAGTGAGGGTCAGTCTAACTATGGATACACCTTC. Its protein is CANSEGQSNYGYTF.

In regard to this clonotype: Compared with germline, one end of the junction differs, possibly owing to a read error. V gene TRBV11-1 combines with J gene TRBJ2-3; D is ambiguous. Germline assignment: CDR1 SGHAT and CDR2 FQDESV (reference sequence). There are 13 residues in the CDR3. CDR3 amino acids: CASSLGLMNEQFF. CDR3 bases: TGTGCCAGCAGCTTAGGGTTGATGAATGAGCAGTTCTTT.

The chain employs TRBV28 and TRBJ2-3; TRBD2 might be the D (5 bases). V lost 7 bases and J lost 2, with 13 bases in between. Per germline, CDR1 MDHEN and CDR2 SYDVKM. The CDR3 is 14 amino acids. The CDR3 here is CASNFTGYTDTQYF. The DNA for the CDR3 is TGTGCCAGCAATTTCACGGGATACACAGATACGCAGTATTTT.

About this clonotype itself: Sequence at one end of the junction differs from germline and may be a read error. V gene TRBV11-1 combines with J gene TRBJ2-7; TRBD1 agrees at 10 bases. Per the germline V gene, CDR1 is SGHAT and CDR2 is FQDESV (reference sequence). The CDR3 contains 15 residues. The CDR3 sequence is CAGSTAGQGLYEQYF. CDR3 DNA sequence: TGTGCCGGCAGCACCGCGGGACAGGGGCTCTACGAGCAGTACTTC.